This T cell receptor (beta chain) originates from a study of T cells after yellow fever vaccination. Production of TCR cDNA was by 5'RACE template switching, which also added a universal primer site and UMIs. TCRdb processed the 5' RACE reads anew with MiXCR; each CDR3 protein has one entry. The sample has roughly 300,000 distinct CDR3 sequences, around 6.8% seen once; the top ten hold over 15%. This clonotype was counted only a few times. As yet, its antigen is unknown. Broader study findings: Contaminants from the bulk population, in the form of abundant clonotypes, could be found in FACS-sorted repertoires. Once the booster was given, most primary-vaccination clones reappeared, at about 95% for CD4 and around 90% for CD8.

Germline V CDR1 and CDR2: KGHSH, LQKENI. Deletions cut 2 bases from V and 2 bases from J, with 4 bases between. This CDR3 is built from 13 residues. This TCR was recovered from a man between 18 and 29 years old who received the YFV17D yellow fever vaccine. The chain carries TRBV18 and TRBJ1-5; D gene unclear. The sample was PBMCs, taken more than 35 days after the first yellow fever vaccination. CDR3: CASSPEGNQPQHF. The CDR3 nucleotides read TGTGCCAGCTCACCAGAGGGCAATCAGCCCCAGCATTTT.